A single sample gave rise to the 26 T cell receptor beta chains below, sequenced in a study of blood T cell repertoires in COVID-19. The table came from immunoSEQ multiplex PCR; TCRdb's copy has only in-frame clones and leaves some out. The sample consists of over 150,000 clones, roughly 82% of them appearing once. Sequences were obtained from PBMCs or T cells enriched from blood (not recorded which). These receptors were obtained from a middle-aged man who had recovered from COVID-19.

The V and J genes are TRBV9 and TRBJ2-1; D is possibly TRBD2 (5 bases). Deletions cut 0 bases from V and 2 bases from J, with 12 bases between. CDR3 length equals 16 residues. Germline CDR1 and CDR2: SGDLS and YYNGEE. The CDR3 region is CASSVERHSTYNEQFF. In nucleotides, the CDR3 is TGTGCCAGCAGCGTAGAGCGGCATTCAACCTACAATGAGCAGTTCTTC.

V and J are TRBV28 and TRBJ1-6, with a weak D call TRBD1 (5 bases). The germline V and J ends were trimmed by 5 bases and 0 bases, with 11 bases remaining between them. CDR1 is MDHEN, CDR2 SYDVKM, per germline. The CDR3 extends over 16 amino acids. CDR3 amino acids: CASSPAGGSYNSPLHF. DNA of the CDR3: TGTGCCAGCAGTCCTGCCGGGGGCTCCTATAATTCACCCCTCCACTTT.

J is TRBJ2-1 and V is TRBV19; 7 bases are a match to TRBD2. Germline V gives CDR1 LNHDA, CDR2 SQIVND (reference sequence). This CDR3 comprises 14 residues. V was pared by 9 bases and J by 8 bases, with 13 bases of the junction left unmatched. CDR3 bases: TGTGCCAGCGCGCTCGTAGCGGGTGGGGATGAGCAGTTCTTC. Translation gives CASALVAGGDEQFF.

This chain joins TRBV6-4 and TRBJ2-2; D is perhaps TRBD2 (6 bases). There are 14 residues in the CDR3. Between the trimmed V and J ends, which lost 3 bases and 5 bases, there was a span of 10 bases. Germline V gene data show CDR1 as MRHNA and CDR2 as SNTAGT. In DNA, the CDR3 is TGTGCCAGCAGTGAAGGAGGAGGGACCGGGGAGCTGTTTTTT. Its protein product is CASSEGGGTGELFF.

This clone has a handful of counts. The rearrangement joins TRBV2 to TRBJ1-3; D may be TRBD1 (6 bases). Trimming cost V 7 bases and J 0 bases, with 19 bases left between them. This CDR3 contains 17 residues. Germline V gene lookup returns CDR1 SNHLY and CDR2 FYNNEI. The CDR3 loop is CASIVAGNRDSGNTIYF. Written as DNA, the CDR3 is TGTGCCAGCATCGTCGCCGGGAACAGGGACTCTGGAAACACCATATATTTT.

A single count supports this clone. V gene TRBV3-1 (or the pseudogene TRBV3-2) combines with J gene TRBJ2-5; 9 nucleotides agree with TRBD2. This CDR3 has 12 amino acids. V shed 11 bases, J shed 5 bases, and the junction held 6 bases outside the gene matches. The germline V gene has CDR1 LGHDT and CDR2 YNNKEL (reference sequence). CDR3 amino acids: CAAGGPMETQYF. CDR3 nucleotides: TGTGCCGCGGGGGGGCCTATGGAGACCCAGTACTTC.

The genes are TRBV7-2 and TRBJ2-2; 11 bases map to TRBD2. Per germline, CDR1 SGHTA and CDR2 FQGNSA. J was trimmed by 6 bases and V by 8 bases; bases with no gene match: 14. There are 17 residues in the CDR3. CDR3 residues: CASRQRTGTSGSGELFF. In nucleotides, the CDR3 is TGTGCCAGCCGCCAAAGAACCGGGACTAGCGGCTCCGGGGAGCTGTTTTTT.

The rearrangement uses TRBV27 and TRBJ2-2; no clear D. The CDR3 length is 15 residues. The V gene lost 7 bases and the J gene lost 1 base, with 13 bases spanning the gap. Germline V gene lookup returns CDR1 MNHEY and CDR2 SMNVEV (reference sequence). The CDR3 region is CASTETSGNTGELFF. The DNA of the CDR3 is TGTGCCAGCACCGAAACATCGGGGAACACCGGGGAGCTGTTTTTT.

This chain uses TRBV9 with TRBJ2-2; 9 bases align to TRBD1. The V gene's germline CDR1 is SGDLS and CDR2 YYNGEE. V was clipped by 3 bases and J by 6 bases; unmatched bases: 12. This CDR3 spans 17 amino acids. DNA for the CDR3: TGTGCCAGCAGCGGCGGACAGGGGTCCGTTTATCCCGGGGAGCTGTTTTTT. Residues: CASSGGQGSVYPGELFF.

The rearrangement links TRBV4-3 to TRBJ1-6, with 7 positions matching TRBD1. Germline assignment: CDR1 LGHNA and CDR2 YSLEER. There are 15 residues in the CDR3. V shed 1 base, J shed 9 bases, and the junction held 6 bases outside the gene matches. The CDR3 spells CASSQGGTAISPLHF. Written as DNA, the CDR3 is TGCGCCAGCAGCCAAGGCGGGACAGCCATTTCACCCCTCCACTTT.

The gene calls are TRBV11-3 and TRBJ2-1; 10 positions match TRBD2. This CDR3 region has 15 residues. Per the germline V gene, CDR1 is SGHNT and CDR2 is YENEEA. The trim removed 5 bases at V and 4 bases at J, leaving 5 bases unmatched. CDR3 sequence (DNA): TGTGCCAGCAGCCACCGGACTAGCGGTTACAATGAGCAGTTCTTC. As protein: CASSHRTSGYNEQFF.

The table lists this clone with a count of one. This sequence joins TRBV7-9 and TRBJ2-7, with a possible D match to TRBD1 (6 bases). Trimming removed 5 bases from V and 3 bases from J, with 20 bases in between. The germline V gene encodes CDR1 SEHNR and CDR2 FQNEAQ (reference sequence). CDR3 length: 16 amino acids. CDR3 coding DNA: TGTGCCAGCAGCCCACAAACAGGGAGTCTTTACTACGAGCAGTACTTC. Residues: CASSPQTGSLYYEQYF.

This clone was detected only a few times. The chain has TRBV28 and TRBJ1-3; perhaps TRBD1 as D (5 bases). The CDR3 extends over 13 amino acids. Germline assignment: CDR1 MDHEN and CDR2 SYDVKM. V lost 8 bases to trimming and J lost 4 bases, with 12 bases between them. The CDR3 DNA is TGTGCCAGCCGAGTAGGGGCCGGAAACACCATATATTTT. It is translated as CASRVGAGNTIYF.

V gene TRBV10-3 combines with J gene TRBJ2-3; 14 bases match TRBD2. Trimming removed 3 bases from V and 0 bases from J; junction bases left unmatched: 5. CDR1 is ENHRY, CDR2 SYGVKD, per germline. CDR3 length equals 18 residues. In DNA, the CDR3 is TGTGCCATCAGTGAAAGACTAGCGGGAGGGCCGAGCACAGATACGCAGTATTTT. Its translation: CAISERLAGGPSTDTQYF.

J is TRBJ2-3 and V is TRBV27; 12 bases agree with TRBD2. The junction had 3 bases not matched to a gene; V was cut back by 6 bases and J by 2 bases. The CDR3 totals 15 residues. Per the germline V gene, CDR1 is MNHEY and CDR2 is SMNVEV (reference sequence). CDR3 loop: CASSPSGRDTDTQYF. The CDR3, as DNA: TGTGCCAGCAGCCCTAGCGGGAGGGACACAGATACGCAGTATTTT.

The gene calls are TRBV9 and TRBJ2-1; 10 nucleotides agree with TRBD2. The germline V gene has CDR1 SGDLS and CDR2 YYNGEE. The ends lost 1 base at V and 7 bases at J; junction bases unmatched: 5. This CDR3 region has 15 residues. As DNA, the CDR3 is TGTGCCAGCAGCGTAATTACTAGCGGGATAAATGAGCAGTTCTTC. Translating gives CASSVITSGINEQFF.

The V and J genes are TRBV10-3 and TRBJ1-4; TRBD1 matches 9 bases. Losses at the gene ends were 10 bases for V and 2 bases for J; bases not matched to a gene: 5. Germline V gene sequence: CDR1 ENHRY, CDR2 SYGVKD. The CDR3 is made up of 14 amino acids. Here the CDR3 reads CATRTGATNEKLFF. In nucleotides, the CDR3 is TGTGCCACGCGGACAGGGGCGACTAATGAAAAACTGTTTTTT.

V gene TRBV6-5 combines with J gene TRBJ2-7, with 7 nucleotides matching TRBD2. CDR3 length: 15 amino acids. The V segment lost 4 bases and the J segment 0 bases; nucleotides outside the gene matches: 6. Germline CDR1 and CDR2: MNHEY and SVGAGI. The DNA of the CDR3 is TGTGCCAGCAGTTCATCTAGCGGCCCCTCCTACGAGCAGTACTTC. Translation: CASSSSSGPSYEQYF.

CDR3 residues: CASSQEREYNYGYTF. Written as DNA, the CDR3 is TGCGCCAGCAGCCAAGAGAGGGAATATAACTATGGCTACACCTTC. The V gene is TRBV4-3, the J gene TRBJ1-2, with unresolved D. The CDR3 runs to 15 residues. The germline V gene encodes CDR1 LGHNA and CDR2 YSLEER. V was clipped by 0 bases and J by 1 base, with 9 bases between them.

The chain employs TRBV7-2 and TRBJ1-5, with a tentative D call TRBD1 (6 bases). This CDR3 is 16 amino acids long. Trimming left V 6 bases short and J 3 bases short, with 18 bases between. Germline CDR1 SGHTA, CDR2 FQGNSA. CDR3 in DNA: TGTGCCAGCAGTTACAACCCGCCAGGGGCCAATCAGCCCCAGCATTTT. This codes for CASSYNPPGANQPQHF.

The gene calls are TRBV11-2 and TRBJ2-4, with 11 bases aligning to TRBD2. Germline CDR1 and CDR2: SGHAT and FQNNGV. CDR3 length equals 18 residues. V shed 2 bases, J shed 3 bases, and the junction held 9 bases outside the gene matches. The CDR3 sequence: CASSLSVAGGPGKNIQYF. The CDR3, as DNA: TGTGCCAGCAGCTTATCGGTAGCGGGAGGGCCGGGCAAAAACATTCAGTACTTC.

V gene TRBV13 combines with J gene TRBJ2-1; no definite D call. The CDR3 covers 14 residues. Germline V gene sequence: CDR1 PRHDT, CDR2 FYEKMQ (reference sequence). Trimming stripped 3 bases from V and 6 bases from J, with 12 bases between. The CDR3 region has the DNA TGTGCCAGCAGCTTTCCCGGTGTGGTCAATGAGCAGTTCTTC. Translated, it gives CASSFPGVVNEQFF.

The genes are TRBV7-9 and TRBJ1-4, with 7 nucleotides matching TRBD1. The germline V gene has CDR1 SEHNR and CDR2 FQNEAQ (reference sequence). The V and J ends lost 6 bases and 8 bases, in that order; junction bases with no gene match: 9. This CDR3 spans 14 amino acids. As DNA, the CDR3 is TGTGCCAGCAGGCCGACAGGGCTTGGGGAAAAACTGTTTTTT. Its protein product is CASRPTGLGEKLFF.

The CDR3 sequence is CASSESWLAGVHEQYF. CDR3 coding DNA: TGTGCCAGCAGTGAATCGTGGCTAGCGGGAGTCCACGAGCAGTACTTC. This chain links TRBV6-1 with TRBJ2-7; 10 nucleotides match TRBD2. CDR1 MNHNS and CDR2 SASEGT come from the germline V gene. This CDR3 is 16 amino acids long. J gave up 5 bases and V 2 bases, and 9 bases lay outside the gene matches.

This sequence joins TRBV7-6 and TRBJ2-1; a weak D match, TRBD2 (6 bases). Per the germline V gene, CDR1 is SGHVS and CDR2 is FNYEAQ. The CDR3 consists of 15 residues. V lost 3 bases to trimming and J lost 2 bases, with 11 bases between them. CDR3 nucleotides: TGTGCCAGCAGCTTTGACGGGAGAACCTACAATGAGCAGTTCTTC. Translation: CASSFDGRTYNEQFF.

This clone was observed a single time. For the CDR3, the DNA is TGTGCCAGCAGCTTGACAGGGGGACAAACATACTATGGCTACACCTTC. Its translation: CASSLTGGQTYYGYTF. The gene calls are TRBV5-8 and TRBJ1-2; 8 nucleotides match TRBD1. This CDR3 is 16 amino acids long. V lost 1 base to trimming and J lost 3 bases; unmatched junction nucleotides: 8. CDR1 SGHTS and CDR2 YDEGEE come from the germline V gene.